This T cell receptor (beta chain) is drawn from a study of Ad26.COV2.S vaccination and SARS-CoV-2 variants. Treatment here: 15 to 20 received Ad26.COV2.S at low or high dose, single or two shots; several received placebo; per-sample allocation not given. Day 63 following the first vaccine or placebo injection was when the samples were taken. Germline values: CDR1 SGHAT, CDR2 FQNNGV. The CDR3 contains 12 residues. V was cut by 4 bases and J by 3 bases, with 7 bases left in between. Generated by immunoSEQ multiplex PCR, the TCRdb table keeps only in-frame clones and is missing some. The sample comprises around 300,000 clones, 86% of which are singletons, and approximately 11% rests with the top ten.

The rearrangement joins TRBV11-2 to TRBJ2-7, with a tentative D call TRBD1 (5 bases). This material consisted of peripheral blood, taken in a trial of Ad26.COV2.S vaccine versus placebo. The receptor comes from a person aged 18-65 years who received the Ad26.COV2.S COVID-19 vaccine or a placebo. The CDR3 here is CASSWQGYEQYF. DNA of the CDR3: TGTGCCAGCAGCTGGCAGGGCTACGAGCAGTACTTC.